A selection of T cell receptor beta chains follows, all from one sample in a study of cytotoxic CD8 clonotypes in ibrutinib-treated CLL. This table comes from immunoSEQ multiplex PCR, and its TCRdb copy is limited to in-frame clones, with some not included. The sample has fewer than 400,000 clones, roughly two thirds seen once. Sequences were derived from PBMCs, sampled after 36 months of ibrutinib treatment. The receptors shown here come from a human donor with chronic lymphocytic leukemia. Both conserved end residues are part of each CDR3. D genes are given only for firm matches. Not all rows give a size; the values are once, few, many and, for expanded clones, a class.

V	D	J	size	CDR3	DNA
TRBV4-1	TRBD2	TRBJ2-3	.	CASSQVLAGAGDTQYF	TGCGCCAGCAGCCAAGTCTTAGCGGGGGCGGGAGATACGCAGTATTTT
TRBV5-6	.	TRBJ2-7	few	CASSLGRYEQYF	TGTGCCAGCAGCTTGGGGAGGTACGAGCAGTACTTC
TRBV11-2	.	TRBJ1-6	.	CASSPFTLTRDPRSSPLHF	TGTGCCAGCAGCCCCTTTACCCTCACCCGGGACCCAAGGAGTTCACCCCTCCACTTT
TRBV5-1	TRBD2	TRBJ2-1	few	CASRNGTSYNEQFF	TGCGCCAGCAGGAACGGGACTAGTTACAATGAGCAGTTCTTC
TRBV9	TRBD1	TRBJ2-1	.	CASSVTTGGASYNEQFF	TGTGCCAGCAGCGTGACAACAGGGGGCGCGTCCTACAATGAGCAGTTCTTC
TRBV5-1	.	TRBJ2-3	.	CASSFAGVGGPWDTQYF	TGCGCCAGCAGCTTTGCGGGCGTTGGCGGACCATGGGATACGCAGTATTTT
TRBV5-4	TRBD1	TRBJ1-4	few	CASSQNPTGNEKLFF	TGTGCCAGCAGCCAGAACCCGACAGGGAATGAAAAACTGTTTTTT
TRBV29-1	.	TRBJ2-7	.	CSVRDYEQYF	TGCAGCGTGCGGGATTACGAGCAGTACTTC
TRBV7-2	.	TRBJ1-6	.	CASKGNSPLHF	TGTGCCAGCAAGGGGAATTCACCCCTCCACTTT
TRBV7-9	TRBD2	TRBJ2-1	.	CASWGGNEQFF	TGTGCCAGCTGGGGGGGTAATGAGCAGTTCTTC
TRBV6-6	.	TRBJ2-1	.	CASSYRPFNEQFF	TGTGCCAGCAGTTACCGCCCCTTCAATGAGCAGTTCTTC
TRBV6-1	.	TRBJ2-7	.	CASSVQGAYSYEQYF	TGTGCCAGCAGTGTACAGGGCGCCTACTCCTACGAGCAGTACTTC
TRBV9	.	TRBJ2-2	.	CASSVGLVGFAGELFF	TGTGCCAGCAGCGTAGGCCTAGTTGGGTTCGCCGGGGAGCTGTTTTTT
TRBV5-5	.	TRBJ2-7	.	CASSSFRDYEQYF	TGTGCCAGCAGCTCTTTCCGGGACTACGAGCAGTACTTC
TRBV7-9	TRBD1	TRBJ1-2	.	CASSLIQGNYGYTF	TGTGCCAGCAGCCTGATACAGGGGAACTATGGCTACACCTTC
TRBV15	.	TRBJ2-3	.	CATSRDWGDWMVGPDTQYF	TGTGCCACCAGCAGAGATTGGGGTGATTGGATGGTTGGCCCAGATACGCAGTATTTT
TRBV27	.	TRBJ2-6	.	CASSPIFLQGPSGANVLTF	TGTGCCAGCAGCCCGATTTTTCTTCAGGGGCCCTCTGGGGCCAACGTCCTGACTTTC
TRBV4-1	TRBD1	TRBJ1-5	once	CASSQVSRGLGSNQPQHF	TGCGCCAGCAGCCAAGTGTCCAGGGGGCTCGGTAGCAATCAGCCCCAGCATTTT
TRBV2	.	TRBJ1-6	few	CASTLDSSYNSPLHF	TGTGCCAGCACCCTGGACAGCTCTTATAATTCACCCCTCCACTTT
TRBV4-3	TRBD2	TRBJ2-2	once	CASSQLPLAGELGELFF	TGCGCCAGCAGCCAACTACCCCTAGCGGGAGAACTCGGGGAGCTGTTTTTT
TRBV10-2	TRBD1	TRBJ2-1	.	CATNDGTGQFF	TGCGCCACCAACGATGGGACAGGGCAGTTCTTC
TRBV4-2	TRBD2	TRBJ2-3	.	CASSQETSGGAITDTQYF	TGTGCCAGCAGCCAAGAAACTAGCGGGGGGGCTATTACAGATACGCAGTATTTT
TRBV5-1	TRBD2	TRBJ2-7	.	CASRAGGPHEQYF	TGCGCCAGCAGAGCGGGAGGGCCCCACGAGCAGTACTTC
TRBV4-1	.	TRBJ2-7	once	CASSQDSRESYEQYF	TGCGCCAGCAGCCAAGATTCCAGGGAATCCTACGAGCAGTACTTC
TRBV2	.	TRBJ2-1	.	CASARYNEQFF	TGTGCCAGCGCGAGGTACAATGAGCAGTTCTTC
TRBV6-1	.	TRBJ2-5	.	CASSEAAGWETQYF	TGTGCCAGCAGTGAAGCTGCGGGGTGGGAGACCCAGTACTTC
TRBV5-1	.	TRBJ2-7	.	CASSFGVDPYEQYF	TGCGCCAGCAGCTTCGGCGTAGATCCCTACGAGCAGTACTTC
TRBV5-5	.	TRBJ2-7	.	CASSPLSSYEQYF	TGTGCCAGCAGCCCCCTGAGCTCCTACGAGCAGTACTTC
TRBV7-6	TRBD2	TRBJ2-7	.	CASSLLASGSPTSYEQYF	TGTGCCAGCAGCTTGTTGGCTAGCGGGAGCCCCACATCCTACGAGCAGTACTTC
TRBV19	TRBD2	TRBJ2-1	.	CASSPTSGSNSEQFF	TGTGCCAGTAGCCCGACTAGCGGGTCGAACAGTGAGCAGTTCTTC
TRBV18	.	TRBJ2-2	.	CASSPYTGELFF	TGTGCCAGCTCACCATACACCGGGGAGCTGTTTTTT
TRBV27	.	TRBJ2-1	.	CASSLAGHNEQFF	TGTGCCAGCAGTTTAGCAGGGCACAATGAGCAGTTCTTC
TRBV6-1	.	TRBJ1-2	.	CASSEAGQPGTYGYTF	TGTGCCAGCAGTGAAGCAGGCCAGCCCGGGACCTATGGCTACACCTTC
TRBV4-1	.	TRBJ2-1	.	CASSQGLYNEQFF	TGCGCCAGCAGCCAAGGACTCTACAATGAGCAGTTCTTC
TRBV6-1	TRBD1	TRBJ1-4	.	CASVDRGEKLFF	TGTGCCAGCGTTGACAGGGGCGAAAAACTGTTTTTT
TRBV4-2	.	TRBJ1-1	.	CASSLGMRGTEAFF	TGTGCCAGCAGCCTCGGTATGAGGGGCACTGAAGCTTTCTTT
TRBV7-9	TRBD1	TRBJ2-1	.	CASSSPGAGGAYNEQFF	TGTGCCAGCAGCTCGCCCGGGGCAGGGGGCGCTTACAATGAGCAGTTCTTC
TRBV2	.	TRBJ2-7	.	CASSEVPVEQYF	TGTGCCAGCAGTGAAGTTCCGGTGGAGCAGTACTTC
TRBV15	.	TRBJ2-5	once	CATSRRGVGTQYF	TGTGCCACCAGCAGACGCGGGGTCGGGACCCAGTACTTC
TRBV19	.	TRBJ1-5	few	CASSILGQPQHF	TGTGCCAGTAGTATACTCGGTCAGCCCCAGCATTTT
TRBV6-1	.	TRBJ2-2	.	CASWGRWELFF	TGTGCCAGCTGGGGACGGTGGGAGCTGTTTTTT
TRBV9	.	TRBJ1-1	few	CASSSRWDGAFF	TGTGCCAGCAGCTCTCGTTGGGACGGGGCTTTCTTT
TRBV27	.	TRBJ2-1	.	CASSWGTIPNEQFF	TGTGCCAGCAGTTGGGGGACCATTCCCAATGAGCAGTTCTTC
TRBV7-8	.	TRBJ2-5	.	CASSLVDREETQYF	TGTGCCAGCAGCTTAGTTGACAGAGAAGAGACCCAGTACTTC
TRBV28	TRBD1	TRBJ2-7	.	CASSVGQGTSYEQYF	TGTGCCAGCAGCGTAGGACAGGGGACTTCCTACGAGCAGTACTTC
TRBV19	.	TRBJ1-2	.	CASSSRTTDTF	TGTGCCAGTAGTAGCCGCACTACAGACACCTTC
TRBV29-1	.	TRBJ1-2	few	CSVETDTNYGYTF	TGCAGCGTTGAAACGGACACTAACTATGGCTACACCTTC
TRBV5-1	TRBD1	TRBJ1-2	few	CASSPSDRGGGYTF	TGCGCCAGCAGCCCATCAGACAGGGGCGGTGGCTACACCTTC
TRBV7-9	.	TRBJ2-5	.	CASSSSGRETQYF	TGTGCCAGCAGCTCCTCAGGACGGGAGACCCAGTACTTC
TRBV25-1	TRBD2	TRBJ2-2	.	CASSATSYTGELFF	TGTGCCAGCAGTGCGACTAGCTACACCGGGGAGCTGTTTTTT
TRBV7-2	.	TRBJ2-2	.	CASSYFNANTGELFF	TGTGCCAGCAGTTATTTTAACGCGAACACCGGGGAGCTGTTTTTT
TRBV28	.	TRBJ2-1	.	CASRSGRQFF	TGTGCCAGCCGTTCAGGGCGGCAGTTCTTC
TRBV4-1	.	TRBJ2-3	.	CASSQDRSGTDTQYF	TGCGCCAGCAGCCAAGATAGATCGGGCACAGATACGCAGTATTTT
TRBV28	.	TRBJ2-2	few	CASSLTEWGGTGELFF	TGTGCCAGCAGTTTAACTGAATGGGGAGGCACCGGGGAGCTGTTTTTT
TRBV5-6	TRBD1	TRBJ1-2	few	CASSQDRGGYGYTF	TGTGCCAGCAGCCAGGACAGGGGAGGCTATGGCTACACCTTC
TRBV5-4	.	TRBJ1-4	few	CASSREQGIPFF	TGTGCCAGCAGCAGGGAACAAGGGATCCCTTTTTTT
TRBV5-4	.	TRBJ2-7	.	CASSKGSYEQYF	TGTGCCAGCAGCAAGGGATCCTACGAGCAGTACTTC
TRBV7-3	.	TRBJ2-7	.	CASSLTMGGFPYEQYF	TGTGCCAGCAGCTTAACCATGGGCGGTTTCCCCTACGAGCAGTACTTC